Shown below are 14 T cell receptor beta chains from a single sample sequenced in a study of molecular identifiers for immune sequencing clone quantification. TCRdb analysed the PCR reads with MiXCR anew, one entry per CDR3 protein. The sample lists about 640,000 distinct CDR3 sequences, just under 20% occurring once. The material sequenced was naive CD8+ T cells from blood, with Jurkat cell RNA spiked in. As to subset: FACS-sorted CD8+CD4-CCR7+CD45RA+ naive T cells. These receptors were collected from a human donor in good health. Some libraries in this study had Jurkat cell RNA spiked in.

Here the CDR3 reads CASSHGPNHEQYF. The CDR3 DNA follows: TGCGCCAGCAGTCATGGCCCCAACCACGAGCAGTACTTC. J is TRBJ2-7 and V is TRBV10-1; no clear D gene. CDR3 length equals 13 residues. V was pared by 5 bases and J by 5 bases, with 13 bases between. CDR1 WNHNN and CDR2 SYGVQD come from the germline V gene (reference sequence).

There are a few counts of this clonotype. The chain couples TRBV7-9 to TRBJ2-1; tentative D call: TRBD2 (6 bases). From germline, CDR1 is SEHNR and CDR2 FQNEAQ (reference sequence). The CDR3 is made up of 15 amino acids. V was pared by 4 bases and J by 8 bases, with 18 bases between. The CDR3 sequence: CASSSHLGSRDEQFF. The DNA for the CDR3 is TGTGCCAGCAGCTCCCATCTCGGGAGCCGGGATGAGCAGTTCTTC.

This clonotype was counted many times. V gene TRBV28 combines with J gene TRBJ2-2; 7 bases are a match to TRBD1. Germline V gene lookup returns CDR1 MDHEN and CDR2 SYDVKM. The CDR3 is made up of 15 amino acids. The trim removed 5 bases at V and 0 bases at J, leaving 3 bases unmatched. The CDR3 DNA sequence: TGTGCCAGCAGTCCGGGACAGCCGAACACCGGGGAGCTGTTTTTT. The encoded protein is CASSPGQPNTGELFF.

This clonotype was detected many times. V and J are TRBV6-1 and TRBJ1-5; 7 nucleotides line up with TRBD1. The junction had 6 bases not matched to a gene; V was cut back by 3 bases and J by 1 base. Germline assignment: CDR1 MNHNS and CDR2 SASEGT. The CDR3 has 16 amino acids. The DNA of the CDR3 is TGTGCCAGCAGTGACTTCCAGGGGGTGAGCAATCAGCCCCAGCATTTT. It specifies CASSDFQGVSNQPQHF.

The chain employs TRBV7-9 and TRBJ2-3, with TRBD2 matching 9 bases. Trimming took 11 bases from V and 1 from J; bases not matched to a gene: 13. The CDR3 has 16 amino acids. The germline CDR1 and CDR2 sequences are SEHNR and FQNEAQ (reference sequence). The CDR3 region is CAGESSGVGGTDTQYF. The CDR3 coding sequence is TGTGCCGGAGAGTCTAGCGGGGTAGGGGGCACAGATACGCAGTATTTT.

This clonotype was recorded a few times. This rearrangement joins TRBV2 to TRBJ2-1, with D perhaps matching TRBD1 or TRBD2 (7 bases each). Germline V CDR1 and CDR2: SNHLY, FYNNEI. The CDR3 extends over 16 amino acids. Trimming left V 3 bases short and J 7 bases short, with 19 bases between. CDR3 DNA sequence: TGTGCCAGCAGTGAGGGAGGGGGCCCGCGAAGTAATGAGCAGTTCTTC. Amino acids: CASSEGGGPRSNEQFF.

At least ten counts were recorded for this clonotype. V gene TRBV2 combines with J gene TRBJ1-2; D is undetermined. V shed 2 bases and J shed 4 bases, with 14 bases lying between them. The CDR3 sequence is 15 residues long. The germline CDR1 and CDR2 sequences are SNHLY and FYNNEI. CDR3 DNA: TGTGCCAGCAGTGAATCGGAGGGCCGGCCCTATGGCTACACCTTC. Its protein is CASSESEGRPYGYTF.

The chain combines TRBV5-1 with TRBJ1-2, with D uncertain. The germline gives CDR1 SGHRS, CDR2 YFSETQ. CDR3 size: 11 residues. The germline V and J ends were trimmed by 6 bases and 8 bases, with 11 bases remaining between them. The CDR3, as DNA: TGCGCCAGCAACTACGATGGGGGCTACACCTTC. Amino acid sequence: CASNYDGGYTF.

On this clonotype: The junction departs from germline at one end; a sequencing error may be responsible. V usage is TRBV30 and J usage is TRBJ2-3, with 10 bases fitting TRBD2. This CDR3 contains 14 residues. Germline lookup yields CDR1 GTSNPN and CDR2 SVGIG (reference sequence). The CDR3 sequence is CAWGSGGSTGTQYF. The CDR3 DNA reads TGTGCCTGGGGTAGCGGGGGGTCGACAGGTACGCAGTATTTT.

In this sample, this clonotype turned up a few times. A clone one base away is much larger, so this may be a read error. The chain recombines TRBV27 with TRBJ1-5; tentatively, D is TRBD1 (6 bases). The CDR3 contains 14 residues. Germline CDR1 MNHEY, CDR2 SMNVEV (reference sequence). CDR3 region: CAGSPTGYNQPQHF. The CDR3 nucleotides are TGTGCCGGCAGTCCGACAGGTTACAATCAGCCCCAGCATTTT.

For this clonotype: A clone one base away is much larger, so this may be a read error. The rearrangement uses TRBV5-1 and TRBJ2-7; tentatively, D is TRBD2 (7 bases). The CDR3 runs to 13 residues. CDR1 SGHRS and CDR2 YFSETQ come from the germline V gene. V lost 7 bases to trimming and J lost 2 bases, with 13 bases between them. The CDR3: CASGAGAPYEQYF. CDR3 in DNA: TGCGCCAGCGGCGCGGGGGCCCCCTACGAGCAGTACTTC.

With regard to this clonotype: A much larger clone sits a single nucleotide away, making a read error possible. The chain has TRBV4-3 and TRBJ2-1, with D perhaps TRBD2 (6 bases). Germline V gene data show CDR1 as LGHNA and CDR2 as YSLEER. V was pared by 0 bases and J by 8 bases, with 14 bases between. This CDR3 is 15 amino acids long. Here the CDR3 DNA reads TGCGCCAGCAGCCAAGATCGGGGGACGTACGATGAGCAGTTCTTC. It is translated as CASSQDRGTYDEQFF.

As to this clonotype: A much larger clone lies one base from this, so it may be a read error. This chain joins TRBV7-9 and TRBJ1-5; D remains ambiguous. This CDR3 is 15 amino acids long. Germline V gene sequence: CDR1 SEHNR, CDR2 FQNEAQ (reference sequence). The CDR3 region has the DNA TGTGTCAGCAGCTCCGATATAATTAGCGGGCAGCCCCAGCATTTT. The encoded protein is CVSSSDIISGQPQHF.

This clonotype came up many times. For the CDR3, the DNA is TGCGCCAGCAGGGATTGGAATCAGCCCCAGCATTTT. It translates to CASRDWNQPQHF. This chain uses TRBV10-2 with TRBJ1-5; no clear D. There are 12 residues in the CDR3. Trimming took off 6 bases at V and 4 bases at J, with 7 bases between the two ends. Per germline, CDR1 WSHSY and CDR2 SAAADI.